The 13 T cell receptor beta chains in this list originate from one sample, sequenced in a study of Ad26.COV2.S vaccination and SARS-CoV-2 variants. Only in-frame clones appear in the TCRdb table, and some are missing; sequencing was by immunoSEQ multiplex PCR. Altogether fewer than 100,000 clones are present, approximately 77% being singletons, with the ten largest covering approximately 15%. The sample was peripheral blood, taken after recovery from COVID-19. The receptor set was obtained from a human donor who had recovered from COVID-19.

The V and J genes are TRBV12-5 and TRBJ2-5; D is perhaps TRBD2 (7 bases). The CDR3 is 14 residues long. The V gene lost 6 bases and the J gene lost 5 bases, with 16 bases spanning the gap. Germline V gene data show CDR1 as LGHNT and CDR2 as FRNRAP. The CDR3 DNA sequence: TGTGCTAGTGGCTCCACGGGGAGGGGGGAGACCCAGTACTTC. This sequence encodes CASGSTGRGETQYF.

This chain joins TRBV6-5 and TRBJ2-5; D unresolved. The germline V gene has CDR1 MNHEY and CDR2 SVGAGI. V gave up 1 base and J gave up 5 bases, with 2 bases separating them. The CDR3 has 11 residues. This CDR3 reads CASSYLETQYF. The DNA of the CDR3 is TGTGCCAGCAGTTACTTGGAGACCCAGTACTTC.

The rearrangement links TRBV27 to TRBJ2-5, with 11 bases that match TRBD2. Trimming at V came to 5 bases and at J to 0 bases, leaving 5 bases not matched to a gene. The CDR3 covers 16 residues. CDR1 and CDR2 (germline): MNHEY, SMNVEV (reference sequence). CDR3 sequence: CASSPRTSGYQETQYF. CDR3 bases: TGTGCCAGCAGTCCTCGGACTAGCGGGTACCAAGAGACCCAGTACTTC.

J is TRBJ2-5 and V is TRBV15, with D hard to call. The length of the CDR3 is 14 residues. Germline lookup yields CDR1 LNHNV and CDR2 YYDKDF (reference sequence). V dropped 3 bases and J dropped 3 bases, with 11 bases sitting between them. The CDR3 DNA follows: TGTGCCACCAGCAGCCGTGGACGTGAAGAGACCCAGTACTTC. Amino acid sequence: CATSSRGREETQYF.

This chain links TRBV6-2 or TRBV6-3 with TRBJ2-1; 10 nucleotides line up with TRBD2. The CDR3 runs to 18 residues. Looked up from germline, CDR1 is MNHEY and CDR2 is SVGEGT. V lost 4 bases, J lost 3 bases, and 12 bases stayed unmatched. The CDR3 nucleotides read TGTGCCAGCAGTTCCCCTAATCCGACTAGCGGGCACTACAATGAGCAGTTCTTC. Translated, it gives CASSSPNPTSGHYNEQFF.

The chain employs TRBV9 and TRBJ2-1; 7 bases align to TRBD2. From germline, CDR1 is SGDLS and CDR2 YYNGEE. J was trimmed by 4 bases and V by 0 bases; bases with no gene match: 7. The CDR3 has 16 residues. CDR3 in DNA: TGTGCCAGCAGCGTAGATCCTAGCGGACCTTACAATGAGCAGTTCTTC. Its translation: CASSVDPSGPYNEQFF.

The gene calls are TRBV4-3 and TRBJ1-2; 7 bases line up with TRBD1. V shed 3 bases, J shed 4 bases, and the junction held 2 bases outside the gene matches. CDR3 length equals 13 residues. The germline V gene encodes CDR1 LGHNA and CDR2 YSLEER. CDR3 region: CASSQTGIYGYTF. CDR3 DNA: TGCGCCAGCAGCCAGACAGGGATCTATGGCTACACCTTC.

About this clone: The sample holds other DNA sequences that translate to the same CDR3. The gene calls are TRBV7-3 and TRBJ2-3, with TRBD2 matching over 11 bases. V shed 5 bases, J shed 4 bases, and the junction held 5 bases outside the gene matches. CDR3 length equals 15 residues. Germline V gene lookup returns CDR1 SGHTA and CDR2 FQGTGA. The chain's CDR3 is CASSPLAGGADTQYF. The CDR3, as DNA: TGTGCCAGCAGCCCCCTAGCGGGAGGCGCAGATACGCAGTATTTT.

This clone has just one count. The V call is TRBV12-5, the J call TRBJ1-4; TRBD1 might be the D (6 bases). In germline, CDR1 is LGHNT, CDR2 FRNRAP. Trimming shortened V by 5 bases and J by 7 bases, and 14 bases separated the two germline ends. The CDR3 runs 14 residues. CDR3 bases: TGTGCTAGTGGTCTGCGGACAGTGGGTGAAAAACTGTTTTTT. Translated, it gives CASGLRTVGEKLFF.

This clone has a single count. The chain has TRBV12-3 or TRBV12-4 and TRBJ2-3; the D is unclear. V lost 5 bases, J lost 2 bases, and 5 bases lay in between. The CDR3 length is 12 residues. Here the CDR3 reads CASSGFTDTQYF. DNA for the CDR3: TGTGCCAGCAGTGGTTTCACAGATACGCAGTATTTT.

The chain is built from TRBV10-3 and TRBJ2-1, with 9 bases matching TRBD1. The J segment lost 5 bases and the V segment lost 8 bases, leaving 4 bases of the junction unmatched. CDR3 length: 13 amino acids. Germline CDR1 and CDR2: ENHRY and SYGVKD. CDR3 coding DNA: TGTGCCATCTCCGGGACAGGGAACAATGAGCAGTTCTTC. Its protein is CAISGTGNNEQFF.

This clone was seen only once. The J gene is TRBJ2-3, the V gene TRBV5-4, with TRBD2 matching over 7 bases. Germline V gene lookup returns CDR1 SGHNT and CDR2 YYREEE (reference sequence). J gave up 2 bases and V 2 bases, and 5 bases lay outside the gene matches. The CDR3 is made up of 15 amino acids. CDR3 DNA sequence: TGTGCCAGCAGCTTAGGGCTAGCGGCCACAGATACGCAGTATTTT. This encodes CASSLGLAATDTQYF.

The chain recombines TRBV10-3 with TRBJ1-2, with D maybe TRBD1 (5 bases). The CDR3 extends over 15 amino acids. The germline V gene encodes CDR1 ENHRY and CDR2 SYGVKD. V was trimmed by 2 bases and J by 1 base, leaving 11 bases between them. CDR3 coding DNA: TGTGCCATCAGTGAGGCCCAGGGAGGTAACTATGGCTACACCTTC. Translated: CAISEAQGGNYGYTF.